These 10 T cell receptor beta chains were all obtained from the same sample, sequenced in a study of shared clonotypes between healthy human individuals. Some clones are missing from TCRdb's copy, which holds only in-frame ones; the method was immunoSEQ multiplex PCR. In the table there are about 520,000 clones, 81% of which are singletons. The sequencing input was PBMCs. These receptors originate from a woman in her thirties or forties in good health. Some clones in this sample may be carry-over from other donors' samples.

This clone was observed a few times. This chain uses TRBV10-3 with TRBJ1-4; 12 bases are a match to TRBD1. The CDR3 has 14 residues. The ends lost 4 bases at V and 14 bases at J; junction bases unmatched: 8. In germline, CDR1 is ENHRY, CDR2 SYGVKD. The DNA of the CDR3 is TGTGCCATCAGTGCAGGGACAGGGGGCCGGCGGCTGTTTTTT. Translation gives CAISAGTGGRRLFF.

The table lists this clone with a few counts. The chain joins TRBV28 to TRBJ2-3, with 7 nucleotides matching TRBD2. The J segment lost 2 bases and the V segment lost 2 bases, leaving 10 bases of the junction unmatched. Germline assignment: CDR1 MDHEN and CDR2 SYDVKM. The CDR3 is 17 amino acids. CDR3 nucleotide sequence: TGTGCCAGCAGTTTAGGGAGGGCCGAAACCCCCACAGATACGCAGTATTTT. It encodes CASSLGRAETPTDTQYF.

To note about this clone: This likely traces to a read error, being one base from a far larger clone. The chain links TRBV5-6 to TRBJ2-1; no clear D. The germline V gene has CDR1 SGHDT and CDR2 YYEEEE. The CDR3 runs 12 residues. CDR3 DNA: TGTGCCATCAGCTTTACGATAGATGAGCAGTTCTTC. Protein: CAISFTIDEQFF.

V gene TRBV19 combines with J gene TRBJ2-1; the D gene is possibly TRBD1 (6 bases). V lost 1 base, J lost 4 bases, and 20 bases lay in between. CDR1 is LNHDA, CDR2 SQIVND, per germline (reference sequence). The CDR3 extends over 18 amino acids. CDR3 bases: TGTGCCAGTAGTATAGCCCCAGGGGTGGTAGCACAGTACAATGAGCAGTTCTTC. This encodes CASSIAPGVVAQYNEQFF.

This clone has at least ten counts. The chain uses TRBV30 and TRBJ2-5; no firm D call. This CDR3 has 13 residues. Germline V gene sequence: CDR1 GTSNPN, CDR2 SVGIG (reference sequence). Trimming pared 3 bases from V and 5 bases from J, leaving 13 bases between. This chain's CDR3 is CAWSANIRETQYF. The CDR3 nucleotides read TGTGCCTGGAGCGCCAACATCCGGGAGACCCAGTACTTC.

CDR3 protein: CASRGPSAYNEQFF. In DNA form, the CDR3 reads TGTGCCAGCAGGGGACCTAGCGCATACAATGAGCAGTTCTTC. This chain joins TRBV6-5 and TRBJ2-1; D is possibly TRBD2 (6 bases). CDR1 is MNHEY and CDR2 is SVGAGI in the germline V gene. The CDR3 contains 14 residues. Deletions cut 6 bases from V and 4 bases from J, with 13 bases between.

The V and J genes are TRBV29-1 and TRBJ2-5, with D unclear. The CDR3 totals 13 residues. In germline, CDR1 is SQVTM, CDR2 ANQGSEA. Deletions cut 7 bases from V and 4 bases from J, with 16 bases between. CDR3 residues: CSGCWEWGETQYF. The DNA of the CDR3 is TGCAGCGGGTGCTGGGAATGGGGAGAGACCCAGTACTTC.

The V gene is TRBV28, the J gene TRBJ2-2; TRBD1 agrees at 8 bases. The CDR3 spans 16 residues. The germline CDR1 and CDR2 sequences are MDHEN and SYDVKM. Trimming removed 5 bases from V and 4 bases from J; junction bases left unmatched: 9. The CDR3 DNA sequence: TGTGCCAGCAGTCCGGCGGACAGGGAGGTCACCGGGGAGCTGTTTTTT. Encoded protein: CASSPADREVTGELFF.

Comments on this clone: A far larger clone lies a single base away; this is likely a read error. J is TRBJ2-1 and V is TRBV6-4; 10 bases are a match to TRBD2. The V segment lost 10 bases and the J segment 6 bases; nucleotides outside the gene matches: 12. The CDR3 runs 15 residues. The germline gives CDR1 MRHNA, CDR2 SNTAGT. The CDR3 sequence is CATSSGTSDRNEQFF. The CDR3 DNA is TGTGCCACCTCATCCGGGACTAGCGACCGCAATGAGCAGTTCTTC.

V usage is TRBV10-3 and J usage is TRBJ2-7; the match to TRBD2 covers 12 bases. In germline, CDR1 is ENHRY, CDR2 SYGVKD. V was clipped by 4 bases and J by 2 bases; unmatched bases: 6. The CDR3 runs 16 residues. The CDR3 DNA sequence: TGTGCCATCAGTGCCACACTAGCGGGAGGAGCCTACGAGCAGTACTTC. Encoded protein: CAISATLAGGAYEQYF.